The TCR beta chain under discussion was sequenced for a study of blood T cell repertoires in COVID-19. Repertoires were generated with immunoSEQ multiplex PCR, while TCRdb's copy carries only in-frame clones and drops some. The sample lists hundreds of thousands of clones, 75% to 90% seen once, with around 9.6% in the top ten. This clone has only one observation. Per the germline V gene, CDR1 is LGHNA and CDR2 is YSLEER. This CDR3 has 13 amino acids. The V gene lost 1 base and the J gene lost 9 bases, with 10 bases spanning the gap. Sample: peripheral blood. The chain has TRBV4-3 and TRBJ2-4; D is undetermined. This TCR was recovered from a woman in her 70s with COVID-19, enrolled during active disease. The CDR3 loop reads CASSQAGRSIQYF. In nucleotides, the CDR3 is TGCGCCAGCAGCCAAGCCGGCCGGAGCATTCAGTACTTC.